This TCR beta chain was recovered during a study of cytomegalovirus exposure and HLA in healthy donors. PCR involved 60 Vbeta and 13 Jbeta primers. TCRdb's copy holds only in-frame clones and misses some; the assay was immunoSEQ multiplex PCR. The table records roughly 160,000 clones, around 84% of them present only once. The V and J ends lost 2 bases and 10 bases respectively, with 18 bases between them. The CDR3 runs to 16 residues. CDR1 is MNHEY, CDR2 SMNVEV, per germline (reference sequence). The sequence was obtained from a boy aged 2 to 9 in good health and CMV-seronegative. Sequenced: PBMCs. The J gene is TRBJ1-6, the V gene TRBV27; tentative D call: TRBD1 (5 bases). The CDR3 protein is CASSLSAGNIISPLHF. In DNA form, the CDR3 reads TGTGCCAGCAGTTTAAGCGCAGGGAATATTATCTCACCCCTCCACTTT.